This record looks at one T cell receptor beta chain sequence and its context. The data stem from a study of blood T cell repertoires in COVID-19. Seattle patients were enrolled during active infection and followed longitudinally. Per the germline V gene, CDR1 is LGHDT and CDR2 is YNNKEL (reference sequence). V gave up 4 bases and J gave up 10 bases; unmatched junction bases: 3. The CDR3 is 13 residues long. Per the study methods: The authors estimated nucleated cell counts from reference gene primer amplification. The table came from immunoSEQ multiplex PCR; TCRdb's copy has only in-frame clones and leaves some out. V and J calls and clone size are copied from that table; D and trimming were computed from the DNA. The profile shows roughly 57,000 clones, about 80% of them singletons.

The source is a man in his thirties or forties with COVID-19, enrolled during active disease. The genes are TRBV3-1 (or the pseudogene TRBV3-2) and TRBJ1-6; the match to TRBD1 covers 8 bases. The sequencing sample was made of peripheral blood. The DNA of the CDR3 is TGTGCCAGCAGCCCGGACAGGGAATCACCCCTCCACTTT. Translation gives CASSPDRESPLHF.